The T cell receptor (beta chain) described here comes from a study of T-cell reconstitution after alpha-beta-depleted transplantation in children (TCRdb year 2016). For the wider study: Using TCR repertoire profiling, the study followed T-cell immune reconstitution in a quantitative way in children after TCRalphabeta/CD19-depleted allogeneic hematopoietic cell transplantation.

The CDR3 goes from the cysteine to the phenylalanine over 15 residues. CDR3 DNA is the only sequence kept; it has 45 bases, read in frame from the first base. V trim: 4 bases; J trim: 0 bases; unmatched bases: 3. In the germline V gene, CDR1 corresponds to SNHLY and CDR2 to FYNNEI. Receptor libraries were prepared by PCR. Data came from an Illumina HiSeq 2500. Molecular barcoding was employed in the preparation of TCR libraries, with unique molecular identifiers being used to normalize TCRbeta repertoire quantification. The public reads were reanalyzed by TCRdb: fastp trimming at Q25, MiXCR alignment, in-frame beta chains only. Merged by CDR3 protein, the rows form single entries marked with the most common genes and DNA. For this sample there are hundreds of thousands of distinct CDR3 sequences; around 15% appear just once. The ten top clones hold about 32% of the sample. This clonotype turned up a few times. Its antigen has not been determined. No much larger clone exists at a distance of one base, and base qualities are not known.

The sample's treatment or condition label, decoded: allogeneic hematopoietic cell transplantation with graft depleted of TCRalphabeta T cells and CD19 B cells. TCRalphabeta/CD19-depleted allogeneic hematopoietic cell grafts were given to the transplant recipients, all of whom were children. Here is what the overall study found, with its caveats: The high TCRbeta diversity at day 60 in some patients was ascribed to recipient T cells and intrathymic progenitors that had survived conditioning. The apparently early recovery of alphabetaT-cell counts about two months after transplant reportedly depended on only several hundred rapidly expanded clones that came from non-depleted graft cells. Hyperexpanded clone frequencies declined over subsequent months; after one year, T-cell counts and TCRbeta diversity were mostly attributed to newly produced T cells.

This receptor was obtained from a boy under two years old who had a stem cell transplant for Wiskott-Aldrich syndrome, so the T cells may come from the graft donor. The rearranged chain carries TRBV2 and TRBJ2-5, with 9 bases matching TRBD2. Sequenced here: PBMCs, mostly from graft donor cells, sampled 360 days after TCRalphabeta/CD19-depleted stem cell transplant. For the CDR3, the sequence is CASSGLAAYQETQYF. The DNA sequence reads TGTGCCAGCAGTGGACTAGCGGCGTACCAAGAGACCCAGTACTTC.